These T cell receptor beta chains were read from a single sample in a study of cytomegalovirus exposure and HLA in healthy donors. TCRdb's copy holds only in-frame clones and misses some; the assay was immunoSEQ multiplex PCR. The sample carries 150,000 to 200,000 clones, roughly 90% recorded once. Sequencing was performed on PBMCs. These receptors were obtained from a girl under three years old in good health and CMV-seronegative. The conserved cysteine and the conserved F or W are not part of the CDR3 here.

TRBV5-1,ASTAGRAGTETQY
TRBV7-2,ASSSRTGVTEAF
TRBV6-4,ASSESLGSYNEQF
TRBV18,ASSPPGGGYSRTDTQY
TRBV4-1,ASSQGLAGVLGTDTQY
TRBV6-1,ASSEVTAFYGYT
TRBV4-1,ASKGQGAGTGELF
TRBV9,ASSVVLYGEQF
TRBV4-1,ASSPGQGPNTEAF
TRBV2,ASSESFPDTQY
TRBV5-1,ASSLTSGSDTGELF
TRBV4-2,ASSPSRGTGRETQY
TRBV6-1,ASSEMLVGSYEQY
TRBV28,ASSWGRDQH
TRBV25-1,ASSPQGFEAF
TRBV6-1,ATQRGNSPLH
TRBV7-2,ASSRTSGGGYEQY
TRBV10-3,AISDGLAGSLSYEQY
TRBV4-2,ASSQPLGGANEQY
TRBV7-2,ASSLGGTGAYGYT
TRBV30,AWSNWRGGAGEQY
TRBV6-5,ASRRQGTQY
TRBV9,ASSSSGQRNTEAF
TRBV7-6,ASSSHNLTVTNSPLH
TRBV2,ASSKTGATEAF
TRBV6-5,ASSYQKGGRDEAF
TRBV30,AWSQQGYEQY
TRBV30,AWTITGGTNEKLF
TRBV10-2,ASRKTVAQPQH
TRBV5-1,ASSLHIDGQGNEQF
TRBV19,ASSRTRYQPQH
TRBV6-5,ASSYSDRAWEPQH
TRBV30,AWSVMHQGKTEAF